The sequence of this T cell receptor beta chain was determined in a study of identical twins. Study results and limitations: Fewer insertions were carried by abundant cord blood beta clonotypes, but none was seen in memory repertoires. Invariant cells of the MAIT and iNKT types might have partly distorted the zero-insertion analyses. Low generation probability was overrepresented in out-of-frame alpha sequences shared by twins.

The CDR3 consists of 14 residues. CDR1 is MDHEN and CDR2 is SYDVKM in the germline V gene. Trimming took 5 bases from V and 12 from J; bases not matched to a gene: 10. This clonotype was counted at least ten times. Antigen specificity is unknown. TCRdb re-analysed the 5' RACE reads in MiXCR, keeping a single row per CDR3 protein. The data hold 280,000 or so distinct CDR3 sequences, with roughly 8.6% observed a single time. The same sample was also used in a study of yellow fever vaccine responses in identical twins.

Sequencing was carried out using memory (CD45RO+) T cells sorted from blood. The TCR was taken from a woman younger than 35 in good health. The V call is TRBV28, the J call TRBJ2-1, with TRBD1 matching 10 bases. CDR3 nucleotide sequence: TGTGCCAGCAGTACCCTGTCTCGGGACAGGGGGCAGTTCTTC. Its translation is CASSTLSRDRGQFF. Supplemented by reference TRBV28 and TRBJ2-1, the full variable domain reads DVKVTQSSRYLVKRTGEKVFLECVQDMDHENMFWYRQDPGLGLRLIYFSYDVKMKEKGDIPEGYSVSREKKERFSLILESASTNQTSMYLCASSTLSRDRGQFFGPGTRLTVL.